This TCR beta chain was found in a study of T-cell reconstitution after alpha-beta-depleted transplantation in children. Study-wide results and limits: Certain patients had high TCRbeta diversity at day 60, and it came from recipient T cells and thymic progenitors that survived. Where alpha-beta T cells came from about two months after transplant was reportedly several hundred expanded graft clones. After one year, T-cell counts and TCRbeta diversity mostly came from new T cells.

Using unique molecular identifiers, the investigators prepared the TCRbeta library. TCRdb analysed the PCR reads with MiXCR anew, one entry per CDR3 protein. The profile shows some 81,000 distinct CDR3 sequences, 13% to 15% of them singletons. This clonotype was seen once. The antigen remains unidentified. Germline V CDR1 and CDR2: SGHVS, FQNEAQ. The CDR3 loop spans 15 amino acids. Between the trimmed V and J ends, which lost 5 bases and 5 bases, there was a span of 17 bases. The V and J genes are TRBV7-8 and TRBJ2-3; tentatively, D is TRBD1 or TRBD2 (5 bases each). The sample in question was PBMCs, mostly from graft donor cells, obtained 180 days after TCRalphabeta/CD19-depleted stem cell transplant. This clonotype was sampled from a male patient aged 2 to 9 who had a stem cell transplant for acute lymphoblastic leukemia, so the T cells may come from the graft donor. This CDR3 is CASSLLGVFGDTQYF. CDR3 DNA: TGTGCCAGCAGCCTACTAGGGGTCTTCGGAGATACGCAGTATTTT.